This T cell receptor (beta chain) is from a study of blood T cell repertoires in COVID-19. Overall study context: Material from acute and convalescent COVID-19 was sourced from the United States, Italy and Spain. T cells, B-cell-depleted T cells, or PBMCs provided the cDNA or gDNA that served as material.

Cohort 3 recovered donors had two negative PCRs, clearance, or symptom resolution. Method: immunoSEQ multiplex PCR; TCRdb's copy keeps in-frame clones and lacks some. The sample holds about 180,000 clones, 88% seen once. The V gene's germline CDR1 is WNHNN and CDR2 SYGVQD (reference sequence). The germline V and J ends were trimmed by 6 bases and 1 base, with 9 bases remaining between them. The CDR3 runs 13 residues. Sequencing was performed on PBMCs or T cells enriched from blood (not recorded which). The gene calls are TRBV10-1 and TRBJ1-2; no clear D. The sequence was obtained from a woman aged 18-30 years who had recovered from COVID-19. The DNA of the CDR3 is TGCGCCAGCAGAGGGAGGGTTAACTATGGCTACACCTTC. This encodes CASRGRVNYGYTF.